Presented here are 20 T cell receptor beta chains from one specimen sequenced in a study of tumor-infiltrating lymphocytes in primary liver carcinoma. A constant-region primer served to make TCR beta cDNA from roughly 500 ng total RNA. Three nested multiplex PCR rounds of slightly modified ARM-PCR generated TCR beta libraries. The opening two PCR rounds, ten to eleven cycles each, paired TRBV1-TRBV30 forward primers with a C-beta reverse primer. TCRdb reprocessed the multiplex PCR reads with MiXCR, giving one entry per CDR3 protein. The sample has a few hundred thousand distinct CDR3 sequences; about 50% are singletons. The source of the blood RNA was unsorted whole blood, and germline DNA was extracted as well. The sample was peripheral blood. These receptor sequences come from a woman aged 25 to 45 with primary liver carcinoma and hepatitis B virus infection.

The rearrangement uses TRBV7-9 and TRBJ2-5, with D unclear. CDR1 is SEHNR, CDR2 FQNEAQ, per germline (reference sequence). The CDR3 runs 14 residues. The ends were cut back, 2 bases at V and 7 bases at J, with 14 bases in the middle. The CDR3 region has the DNA TGTGCCAGCAGCTTATTATCAGACCGGAGGACCCAGTACTTC. This translates into CASSLLSDRRTQYF.

A word on this clonotype: A junction boundary mismatches the germline segment, possibly from a read error. The gene calls are TRBV4-2 and TRBJ2-1; weak D call: TRBD1 (6 bases). The CDR3 spans 15 residues. Per the germline V gene, CDR1 is LGHNA and CDR2 is YNFKEQ. CDR3 sequence: CASSDRYSSYSEQFF. The CDR3 coding sequence is TGTGCCAGCAGCGACAGGTACAGCTCCTACAGTGAGCAGTTCTTC.

The genes are TRBV7-9 and TRBJ2-2, with TRBD2 matching over 11 bases. The CDR3 contains 16 residues. Trimming cost V 3 bases and J 7 bases; bases outside gene matches: 7. Germline CDR1 reads SEHNR; CDR2 reads FQNEAQ (reference sequence). CDR3 nucleotide sequence: TGTGCCAGCAGCTTGAAACTAGCGGGAGACGGCGGGGAGCTGTTTTTT. Amino acids: CASSLKLAGDGGELFF.

Notes on this clonotype: A read error is possible here, since a much larger clone lies one base away. The CDR3 reads CASSRWTDRVSQPQHF. The CDR3 coding sequence is TGTGCCAGCAGCCGATGGACAGACAGGGTGAGTCAGCCCCAGCATTTT. The chain combines TRBV6-2 or TRBV6-3 with TRBJ1-5, with 7 positions matching TRBD1. The CDR3 spans 16 residues. Germline values: CDR1 MNHEY, CDR2 SVGEGT. V was clipped by 6 bases and J by 6 bases; unmatched bases: 14.

This clonotype was recorded at least ten times. The V and J genes are TRBV11-2 and TRBJ2-3; possible D gene TRBD2, 7 bases. Germline loops: CDR1 SGHAT, CDR2 FQNNGV. CDR3 length: 17 residues. V was trimmed by 6 bases and J by 2 bases, leaving 21 bases between them. The CDR3 DNA reads as TGTGCCAGCAGTTACCCTAGGGGGGGCCTTAACACAGATACGCAGTATTTT. Protein: CASSYPRGGLNTDTQYF.

This clonotype was seen repeatedly, ten times or more. The genes are TRBV6-5 and TRBJ2-1, with TRBD1 as a possible D gene (5 bases). The CDR3 is 13 residues long. Germline V gene data show CDR1 as MNHEY and CDR2 as SVGAGI. Trimming removed 6 bases at V and 12 bases at J, with 18 bases between. The CDR3 region has the DNA TGTGCCAGCAGCCGCCGCAGGGAAGGGTGGCAGTTCTTC. This sequence encodes CASSRRREGWQFF.

This clonotype was observed a single time. This may be a read error: a much more frequent sequence differs by one nucleotide. The chain carries TRBV6-2 or TRBV6-3 and TRBJ2-6, with a possible D match to TRBD1 (5 bases). CDR3 size: 14 residues. The germline CDR1 and CDR2 sequences are MNHEY and SVGEGT. CDR3 nucleotides: TGTGCCAGCAGTCGACAGTCTGGGGCCAACGTCCTGGCTTTC. This gives the protein CASSRQSGANVLAF.

On this clonotype itself: A much bigger clone sits one base away, suggesting this may be a read error. The chain joins TRBV6-5 to TRBJ1-6, with a tentative D call TRBD1 (5 bases). The CDR3 extends over 18 amino acids. CDR1 is MNHEY, CDR2 SVGAGI, per germline. Trimming cost V 5 bases and J 6 bases, with 23 bases left between them. This chain's CDR3 is CASSGGTALADVNSPLHF. The DNA of the CDR3 is TGTGCCAGCAGTGGTGGGACGGCGTTAGCTGACGTTAATTCACCCCTCCACTTT.

Regarding this clonotype: A much larger clone sits a single nucleotide away, making a read error possible. This chain connects TRBV29-1 to TRBJ2-3, with TRBD2 matching over 11 bases. The germline gives CDR1 SQVTM, CDR2 ANQGSEA. This CDR3 region has 12 residues. V was pared by 5 bases and J by 14 bases, with 9 bases of the junction left unmatched. DNA for the CDR3: TGCAGCGTTCCCACTAGCGGGAGAACTACGTATTTT. It is translated as CSVPTSGRTTYF.

CDR3 coding DNA: TGTGCCAGCAGCGCTACCGGGACTATAAATCATGAGCAGTTCTTC. Encoded protein: CASSATGTINHEQFF. The chain joins TRBV11-3 to TRBJ2-1, with 7 bases identical to TRBD2. Per the germline V gene, CDR1 is SGHNT and CDR2 is YENEEA. Trimming at V came to 5 bases and at J to 8 bases, leaving 12 bases not matched to a gene. This CDR3 contains 15 residues.

Only one count was recorded for this clonotype. A much larger clone differs from this one at a single base, so this may be a read error. V gene TRBV6-1 combines with J gene TRBJ2-5, with D possibly being TRBD2 (5 bases). Trimming shortened V by 8 bases and J by 5 bases, and 15 bases separated the two germline ends. The CDR3 sequence is 13 residues long. Germline lookup yields CDR1 MNHNS and CDR2 SASEGT. The CDR3 DNA sequence: TGTGCCAGCGTAAAGCGGCTTGTGGAGACCCAGTACTTC. Its protein is CASVKRLVETQYF.

Regarding this clonotype: Germline is not matched at one junction end, which may reflect a read error. The gene calls are TRBV12-3 or TRBV12-4 and TRBJ2-5, with no clear D. There are 14 residues in the CDR3. The chain's CDR3 is CDSSTGFGGETQYF. The CDR3 DNA sequence: TGTGACAGCAGTACTGGTTTCGGTGGGGAGACCCAGTACTTC.

Remarks on this clonotype: A much larger clone sits a single nucleotide away, making a read error possible. The chain links TRBV4-2 to TRBJ1-6, with D possibly matching TRBD1 (5 bases). V was pared by 4 bases and J by 9 bases, with 10 bases between. This CDR3 has 13 residues. Germline V gene sequence: CDR1 LGHNA, CDR2 YNFKEQ. The CDR3 loop is CASSRDLSSPLHF. In DNA, the CDR3 is TGTGCCAGCAGCCGGGACCTCAGTTCACCCCTCCACTTT.

The V call is TRBV5-6, the J call TRBJ2-5; 13 bases fit TRBD2. V trimming: 4 bases; J trimming: 1 base; junction bases outside the gene matches: 4. This CDR3 is built from 16 residues. Germline CDR1 reads SGHDT; CDR2 reads YYEEEE. The CDR3 here is CASSKGLAGLQETQYF. The CDR3 nucleotides are TGTGCCAGCAGCAAGGGACTAGCGGGACTCCAAGAGACCCAGTACTTC.

This sequence joins TRBV4-1 and TRBJ2-3; 11 bases align to TRBD2. The V gene end was trimmed by 5 bases and the J gene end by 3 bases; junction bases not matched to a gene: 4. The CDR3 is 15 amino acids. Germline loops: CDR1 MGHRA, CDR2 YSYEKL. The CDR3 region is CASSELAGVTDTQYF. Here the CDR3 DNA reads TGCGCCAGCAGCGAACTAGCGGGAGTTACAGATACGCAGTATTTT.

As regards this clonotype: As the CDR3 is not closed by the conserved phenylalanine or tryptophan, this likely results from a read error. The J gene is TRBJ1-1, the V gene TRBV6-5; 7 bases fit TRBD1. The CDR3 length is 13 residues. Germline CDR1 is MNHEY and CDR2 is SVGAGI. Trimming removed 8 bases from V and 5 bases from J; junction bases left unmatched: 8. CDR3 sequence (DNA): TGTGCCAGCGGTCAACAGGGGTCAACTGAAGCTTTCTAC. This encodes CASGQQGSTEAFY.

As regards this clonotype: The conserved final phenylalanine or tryptophan is absent from the CDR3, which likely points to a read error. The chain links TRBV11-2 to TRBJ2-1; 7 positions agree with TRBD1. With 3 bases clipped from V and 7 bases from J, the junction kept 12 bases outside the gene matches. Germline CDR1 SGHAT, CDR2 FQNNGV. The CDR3 loop spans 16 amino acids. In nucleotides, the CDR3 is TGTGCCAGCAGCTTCAGGGGGTTTGGCGCGGTGAATGAGCAGTTCTCC. Translation gives CASSFRGFGAVNEQFS.

This clonotype was observed a handful of times. V gene TRBV6-2 or TRBV6-3 combines with J gene TRBJ2-5, with D hard to call. Trimming removed 7 bases from V and 3 bases from J, with 12 bases in between. Germline assignment: CDR1 MNHEY and CDR2 SVGEGT. This CDR3 is 13 amino acids long. CDR3 sequence: CASTRWSKETQYF. In nucleotides, the CDR3 is TGTGCCAGCACTCGTTGGTCCAAAGAGACCCAGTACTTC.

As regards this clonotype: One junction end disagrees with the germline gene, perhaps due to a read error. The chain joins TRBV11-2 to TRBJ2-1; perhaps TRBD2 as D (6 bases). There are 16 residues in the CDR3. Germline V gene lookup returns CDR1 SGHAT and CDR2 FQNNGV. The CDR3 spells CAGSTTSPTHYNDQFF. CDR3 DNA: TGTGCCGGCAGCACGACTAGTCCAACCCACTACAATGACCAGTTCTTC.

The chain uses TRBV6-7 and TRBJ1-5; D is perhaps TRBD1 (6 bases). TRBV6-7 is placed among ORFs of uncertain function. This CDR3 comprises 14 residues. V was trimmed by 10 bases and J by 4 bases, leaving 17 bases between them. CDR3 residues: CATFLGQLNQPQHF. CDR3 in DNA: TGTGCCACCTTCCTCGGACAGTTAAATCAGCCCCAGCATTTT.